This T cell receptor beta chain was recovered during a study of cytomegalovirus exposure and HLA in healthy donors. Study observations and caveats: V- and J-gene trimming in TCR beta was tied to a missense DCLRE1C variant by an analysis performed later. Being indistinguishable, some V segments were excluded, TRBV6-2 and TRBV6-3 among them. The study designated 150 or so TCR beta chains cytomegalovirus-associated. As a later analysis showed, several of the most significant clusters appeared to be linked to common viral pathogens.

PCR amplification relied on 60 Vbeta primers (plus 13 Jbeta primers). The assay was immunoSEQ multiplex PCR, and TCRdb's table has in-frame clones only and misses some. This sample yields 90,000 to 120,000 clones, of which around 77% are seen a single time; 2% to 3% belongs to the top ten. V lost 1 base, J lost 2 bases, and 13 bases lay in between. Looked up from germline, CDR1 is SGDLS and CDR2 is YYNGEE. The CDR3 runs 16 residues. About this clone: What it recognizes is unknown.

Source material: PBMCs. The chain is built from TRBV9 and TRBJ2-1, with D possibly matching TRBD1 (5 bases). This receptor was taken from a man aged 18 to 29 in good health and CMV-seronegative. The CDR3 DNA reads as TGTGCCAGCAGCGTACAGGGCCGCAGCCCCTACAATGAGCAGTTCTTC. Translating gives CASSVQGRSPYNEQFF.